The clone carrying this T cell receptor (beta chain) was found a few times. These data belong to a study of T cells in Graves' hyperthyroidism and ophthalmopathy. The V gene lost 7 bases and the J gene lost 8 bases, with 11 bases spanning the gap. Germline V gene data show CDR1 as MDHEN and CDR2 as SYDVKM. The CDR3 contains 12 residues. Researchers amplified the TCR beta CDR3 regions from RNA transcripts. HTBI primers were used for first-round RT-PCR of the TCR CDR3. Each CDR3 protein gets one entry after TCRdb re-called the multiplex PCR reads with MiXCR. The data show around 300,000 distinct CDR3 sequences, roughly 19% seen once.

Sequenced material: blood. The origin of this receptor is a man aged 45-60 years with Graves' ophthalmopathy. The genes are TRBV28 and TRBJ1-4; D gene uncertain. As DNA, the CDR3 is TGTGCCAGCACCTCCACCAACGAAAAACTGTTTTTT. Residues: CASTSTNEKLFF. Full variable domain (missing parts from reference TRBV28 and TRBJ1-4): DVKVTQSSRYLVKRTGEKVFLECVQDMDHENMFWYRQDPGLGLRLIYFSYDVKMKEKGDIPEGYSVSREKKERFSLILESASTNQTSMYLCASTSTNEKLFFGSGTQLSVL.